The 22 T cell receptor beta chains reported below all come from one sample, sequenced in a study of Graves' ophthalmopathy and Graves' hyperthyroidism. Investigators amplified TCR beta CDR3 regions from RNA transcripts. First-round RT-PCR used HTBI primers; second-round multiplex PCR followed. TCRdb reprocessed the multiplex PCR reads via MiXCR and lists one record per CDR3 protein. The sample lists around 590,000 distinct CDR3 sequences, less than 40% seen once, with about 4% in the top ten. The sample was peripheral blood or thyroid tissue (not recorded which). The receptors stem from an adult man with Graves' hyperthyroidism.

This clonotype showed up many times. The chain combines TRBV7-2 with TRBJ2-7, with 9 bases aligning to TRBD2. V was pared by 5 bases and J by 0 bases, with 5 bases of the junction left unmatched. Germline loops: CDR1 SGHTA, CDR2 FQGNSA. This CDR3 is built from 15 residues. CDR3 nucleotides: TGTGCCAGCAGCACTACTAGCGGGTACTCCTACGAGCAGTACTTC. Its protein is CASSTTSGYSYEQYF.

The chain joins TRBV2 to TRBJ2-5, with TRBD2 matching over 14 bases. This CDR3 spans 17 amino acids. With V trimmed by 6 bases and J by 3 bases, 9 bases remained unmatched. In germline, CDR1 is SNHLY, CDR2 FYNNEI. The CDR3 coding sequence is TGTGCCAGCAGGATGGATGGACTAGCGGGGGGTAAAGAGACCCAGTACTTC. Its protein is CASRMDGLAGGKETQYF. The variable domain in full, with the rest retrieved from reference TRBV2 and TRBJ2-5, is EPEVTQTPSHQVTQMGQEVILRCVPISNHLYFYWYRQILGQKVEFLVSFYNNEISEKSEIFDDQFSVERPDGSNFTLKIRSTKLEDSAMYFCASRMDGLAGGKETQYFGPGTRLLVL.

This clonotype was counted many times. The chain recombines TRBV7-9 with TRBJ1-3; TRBD1 matches 8 bases. V dropped 6 bases and J dropped 0; count of bases not matched to a gene: 7. CDR3 size: 16 residues. CDR1 and CDR2 from the germline V gene are SEHNR and FQNEAQ (reference sequence). The CDR3 loop reads CASRSGQGFSGNTIYF. CDR3 coding DNA: TGTGCCAGCAGATCCGGACAGGGCTTCTCTGGAAACACCATATATTTT.

In this sample, this clonotype turned up many times. V and J are TRBV25-1 and TRBJ2-7, with unresolved D. CDR1 and CDR2 from the germline V gene are MGHDK and SYGVNS. Trimming pared 3 bases from V and 2 bases from J, leaving 8 bases between. CDR3 length: 13 amino acids. The CDR3 region has the DNA TGTGCCAGCAGTGATCGGAATGCCTACGAGCAGTACTTC. The encoded protein is CASSDRNAYEQYF.

Ten or more counts support this clonotype. This sequence joins TRBV10-2 and TRBJ1-2; no firm D call. Trimming shortened V by 6 bases and J by 2 bases, and 13 bases separated the two germline ends. CDR3 length equals 14 residues. Germline CDR1 is WSHSY and CDR2 is SAAADI. CDR3 DNA: TGCGCCAGCAGGTCAGACCCGCCGAACTATGGCTACACCTTC. As protein: CASRSDPPNYGYTF.

Note on this clonotype: At one of its ends the junction is not consistent with the germline gene, which may arise from a read error. This sequence joins TRBV2 and TRBJ1-5; D gene ambiguous. CDR3 length equals 14 residues. Germline values: CDR1 SNHLY, CDR2 FYNNEI. The CDR3 sequence: CASSRTHSSQPQHF. The DNA of the CDR3 is TGTGCCAGCAGCAGAACACACAGCAGTCAGCCCCAGCATTTT.

As DNA, the CDR3 is TGTGCCAGCAGTGAAGCGGGTACAGAGATTAACTATGGCTACACCTTC. This encodes CASSEAGTEINYGYTF. V and J are TRBV2 and TRBJ1-2, with no clear D. From germline, CDR1 is SNHLY and CDR2 FYNNEI. V was cut by 0 bases and J by 1 base, with 12 bases left in between. The CDR3 runs to 16 residues.

Many counts were recorded for this clonotype. This chain joins TRBV5-1 and TRBJ2-7, with 7 bases matching TRBD1. V was clipped by 5 bases and J by 3 bases; unmatched bases: 8. The CDR3 runs to 14 residues. Germline V lookup: CDR1 SGHRS, CDR2 YFSETQ. CDR3 in amino acids: CASSPPGQYYEQYF. CDR3 DNA: TGCGCCAGCAGTCCGCCGGGACAGTACTACGAGCAGTACTTC.

This clonotype was observed many times. The chain links TRBV5-1 to TRBJ2-5; 9 bases line up with TRBD2. The V gene's germline CDR1 is SGHRS and CDR2 YFSETQ. The CDR3 has 16 amino acids. The V gene end was trimmed by 0 bases and the J gene end by 0 bases; junction bases not matched to a gene: 3. CDR3 sequence reads: CASSLVSSGDQETQYF. Written as DNA, the CDR3 is TGCGCCAGCAGCTTGGTGTCTAGCGGGGACCAAGAGACCCAGTACTTC. Full variable domain (missing parts from reference TRBV5-1 and TRBJ2-5): KAGVTQTPRYLIKTRGQQVTLSCSPISGHRSVSWYQQTPGQGLQFLFEYFSETQRNKGNFPGRFSGRQFSNSRSEMNVSTLELGDSALYLCASSLVSSGDQETQYFGPGTRLLVL.

The chain recombines TRBV12-3 or TRBV12-4 with TRBJ2-5; 7 bases are a match to TRBD2. The J call could be wrong; TRBJ2-1 is a better fit for the DNA end. CDR3 length equals 13 residues. CDR3: CASSSGLVGEQFF. The DNA of the CDR3 is TGTGCCAGCAGTTCCGGACTAGTAGGGGAGCAGTTCTTC.

This rearrangement joins TRBV2 to TRBJ2-3, with 7 bases lining up with TRBD1. V was clipped by 6 bases and J by 3 bases; unmatched bases: 6. The V gene's germline CDR1 is SNHLY and CDR2 FYNNEI. This CDR3 region has 14 residues. The CDR3 sequence is CASRQGQLTDTQYF. CDR3 bases: TGTGCCAGCAGGCAGGGACAGTTAACAGATACGCAGTATTTT.

This clonotype was detected ten times or more. The J gene is TRBJ1-2, the V gene TRBV27; the D gene is possibly TRBD1 (5 bases). V lost 5 bases to trimming and J lost 6 bases, with 16 bases between them. CDR3 length: 14 amino acids. Per the germline V gene, CDR1 is MNHEY and CDR2 is SMNVEV (reference sequence). This CDR3 is CASSMSSGRDGYTF. Written as DNA, the CDR3 is TGTGCCAGCAGTATGAGTTCAGGGCGGGATGGCTACACCTTC.

The rearrangement uses TRBV20-1 and TRBJ2-7; a weak D match, TRBD2 (5 bases). The J call may be in error: the DNA end matches TRBJ2-1 better. The CDR3 totals 15 residues. In germline, CDR1 is DFQATT, CDR2 SNEGSKA (reference sequence). The CDR3 DNA reads as TGCAGTGCTAGAGATCGGGGATTCAACTACAATGAGCAGTTCTTC. It yields the protein CSARDRGFNYNEQFF.

The chain couples TRBV5-5 to TRBJ2-3, with TRBD1 matching over 9 bases. This CDR3 is built from 16 residues. Germline CDR1 SGHKS, CDR2 YYEKEE (reference sequence). V lost 0 bases, J lost 5 bases, and 7 bases stayed unmatched. The CDR3 is CASSLGETGGGDTQYF. The CDR3, as DNA: TGTGCCAGCAGCTTGGGCGAGACAGGGGGTGGAGATACGCAGTATTTT.

With regard to this clonotype: A much larger clone lies one base from this, so it may be a read error. J is TRBJ2-7 and V is TRBV5-1, with 10 positions matching TRBD1. V trimming: 0 bases; J trimming: 8 bases; junction bases outside the gene matches: 14. Germline V gene sequence: CDR1 SGHRS, CDR2 YFSETQ. This CDR3 spans 17 amino acids. CDR3 bases: TGCGCCAGCAGCTTGGCAGGCGCCGGGACAGGGGTCCACAAGCAGTACTTC. This sequence encodes CASSLAGAGTGVHKQYF. Filled out from reference TRBV5-1 and TRBJ2-7, the complete variable domain reads KAGVTQTPRYLIKTRGQQVTLSCSPISGHRSVSWYQQTPGQGLQFLFEYFSETQRNKGNFPGRFSGRQFSNSRSEMNVSTLELGDSALYLCASSLAGAGTGVHKQYFGPGTRLTVT.

This clonotype came up a few times. The chain is built from TRBV28 and TRBJ1-4, with D hard to call. Trimming took off 1 base at V and 8 bases at J, with 11 bases between the two ends. There are 14 residues in the CDR3. Germline CDR1 is MDHEN and CDR2 is SYDVKM. This chain's CDR3 is CASSLFNRDEKLFF. The CDR3 nucleotides are TGTGCCAGCAGTTTATTCAACAGAGACGAAAAACTGTTTTTT.

This clonotype was seen a handful of times. A much larger clone lies one base from this, so it may be a read error. This is likely a read error, given that the CDR3 carries no conserved phenylalanine or tryptophan at its end. This chain links TRBV11-2 with TRBJ1-1; D is unresolved. Trimming took 2 bases from V and 10 from J, leaving 8 bases between them. CDR3 length: 11 amino acids. Germline loops: CDR1 SGHAT, CDR2 FQNNGV. The CDR3 DNA reads TGTGCCAGCAGCTTACCACAGACAGCTTTCCTT. Translated, it gives CASSLPQTAFL.

Concerning this clonotype: This may stem from a read error, because a much larger clone lies one nucleotide away. The chain recombines TRBV6-1 with TRBJ2-5; no firm D call. There are 14 residues in the CDR3. V lost 2 bases to trimming and J lost 1 base, with 8 bases between them. Germline-derived CDR1 and CDR2 are MNHNS and SASEGT. The CDR3 region is CASSEPQLQETQYF. The CDR3 nucleotides are TGTGCCAGCAGTGAACCACAGCTCCAAGAGACCCAGTACTTC.

The chain joins TRBV6-1 to TRBJ1-1; no clear D. V was pared by 5 bases and J by 0 bases, with 13 bases between. CDR3 size: 15 residues. From germline, CDR1 is MNHNS and CDR2 SASEGT. This chain's CDR3 is CASSYSRALNTEAFF. CDR3 in DNA: TGTGCCAGCAGTTACTCCCGCGCACTGAACACTGAAGCTTTCTTT.

The chain couples TRBV29-1 to TRBJ1-2; D gene ambiguous. CDR3 length: 12 amino acids. V lost 8 bases, J lost 2 bases, and 12 bases lay in between. Germline loops: CDR1 SQVTM, CDR2 ANQGSEA. The CDR3 protein is CSSYTNNYGYTF. In DNA form, the CDR3 reads TGCAGCAGTTACACAAACAACTATGGCTACACCTTC.

This clonotype was recorded a few times. This chain uses TRBV6-5 with TRBJ2-7; D possibly corresponds to TRBD2 (6 bases). V was shortened by 4 bases and J by 0 bases, with 16 bases between the two germline ends. CDR3 size: 16 residues. Germline lookup yields CDR1 MNHEY and CDR2 SVGAGI. This chain's CDR3 is CASSSFRTGVSYEQYF. The CDR3, as DNA: TGTGCCAGCAGTTCCTTCCGGACGGGAGTCTCCTACGAGCAGTACTTC.

This clonotype was recorded at least ten times. The chain has TRBV14 and TRBJ1-3; 8 bases are a match to TRBD1. Germline V CDR1 and CDR2: SGHDN, FVKESK. The CDR3 has 17 residues. Trimming at V came to 1 base and at J to 0 bases, leaving 5 bases not matched to a gene. The CDR3 region is CASSQGRDRTSGNTIYF. The DNA for the CDR3 is TGTGCCAGCAGCCAAGGCCGGGACAGGACCTCTGGAAACACCATATATTTT.